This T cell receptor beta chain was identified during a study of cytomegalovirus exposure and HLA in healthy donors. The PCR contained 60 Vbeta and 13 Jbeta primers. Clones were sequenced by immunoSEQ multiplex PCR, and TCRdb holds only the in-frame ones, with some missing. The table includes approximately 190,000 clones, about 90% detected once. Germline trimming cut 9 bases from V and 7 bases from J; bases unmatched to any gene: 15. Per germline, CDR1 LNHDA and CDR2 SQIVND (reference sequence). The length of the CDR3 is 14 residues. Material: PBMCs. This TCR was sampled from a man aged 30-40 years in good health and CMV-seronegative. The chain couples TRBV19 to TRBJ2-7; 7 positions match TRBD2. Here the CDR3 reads CASHRTSALLEQYF. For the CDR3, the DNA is TGTGCCAGCCACCGTACTAGCGCCCTGTTAGAGCAGTACTTC.